Presented here are 24 T cell receptor beta chains from one specimen sequenced in a study of T cells in localized non-small cell lung cancer. Assay used: immunoSEQ multiplex PCR; TCRdb lists only in-frame clones, some missing. The table shows approximately 150,000 clones, with around 89% occurring only once. The material sequenced was peripheral blood, taken before any cancer treatment. Receptors originate from a female donor aged 60 or older with stage I lung adenocarcinoma.

This chain's CDR3 is CASSLARDRGNQPQHF. As DNA, the CDR3 is TGTGCCAGCAGCTTGGCCAGAGACAGGGGGAATCAGCCCCAGCATTTT. The chain recombines TRBV5-6 with TRBJ1-5; 9 nucleotides line up with TRBD1. The CDR3 sequence is 16 residues long. J lost 4 bases, V lost 0 bases, and 5 bases had no gene match. Germline-derived CDR1 and CDR2 are SGHDT and YYEEEE. Filled out from reference TRBV5-6 and TRBJ1-5, the complete variable domain reads DAGVTQSPTHLIKTRGQQVTLRCSPKSGHDTVSWYQQALGQGPQFIFQYYEEEERQRGNFPDRFSGHQFPNYSSELNVNALLLGDSALYLCASSLARDRGNQPQHFGDGTRLSIL.

V is TRBV9 and J is TRBJ2-7, with 7 positions matching TRBD2. V lost 0 bases and J lost 3; bases outside the gene matches: 6. The CDR3 runs to 15 residues. The germline gives CDR1 SGDLS, CDR2 YYNGEE. The CDR3 region is CASSVEAGENYEQYF. CDR3 coding DNA: TGTGCCAGCAGCGTAGAGGCGGGAGAGAACTACGAGCAGTACTTC.

The chain combines TRBV7-9 with TRBJ1-5; D unresolved. Per the germline V gene, CDR1 is SEHNR and CDR2 is FQNEAQ (reference sequence). V shed 2 bases and J shed 1 base, with 12 bases lying between them. The CDR3 is 16 amino acids. CDR3 sequence: CASSLSLPSSNQPQHF. Written as DNA, the CDR3 is TGTGCCAGCAGCTTATCCTTGCCCAGCAGCAATCAGCCCCAGCATTTT.

The chain carries TRBV28 and TRBJ2-2, with 8 bases aligning to TRBD2. Trimming at V came to 8 bases and at J to 6 bases, leaving 17 bases not matched to a gene. The CDR3 covers 17 residues. CDR1 MDHEN and CDR2 SYDVKM come from the germline V gene. As DNA, the CDR3 is TGTGCCAGCCAAACCCTTACCTCGGGAGGGCAGGCCGGGGAGCTGTTTTTT. This gives the protein CASQTLTSGGQAGELFF.

The chain combines TRBV20-1 with TRBJ2-7; the D is unclear. Trimming cost V 5 bases and J 5 bases, with 10 bases left between them. The germline V gene encodes CDR1 DFQATT and CDR2 SNEGSKA (reference sequence). The CDR3 has 11 residues. For the CDR3, the DNA is TGCAGTGCTGAAAACGTCGACGAGCAGTACTTC. As protein: CSAENVDEQYF.

This clone was seen just once. This chain uses TRBV9 with TRBJ1-2; TRBD1 matches 7 bases. Germline trimming cut 0 bases from V and 4 bases from J; bases unmatched to any gene: 3. There are 14 residues in the CDR3. Germline assignment: CDR1 SGDLS and CDR2 YYNGEE. Here the CDR3 DNA reads TGTGCCAGCAGCGTAGCGGGGACAGTCTATGGCTACACCTTC. Protein product: CASSVAGTVYGYTF.

The chain is built from TRBV7-9 and TRBJ2-1; D is unresolved. The CDR3 runs to 14 residues. Per germline, CDR1 SEHNR and CDR2 FQNEAQ (reference sequence). Trimming stripped 1 base from V and 5 bases from J, with 9 bases between. CDR3 sequence: CASSLEARNNEQFF. In DNA form, the CDR3 reads TGTGCCAGCAGCTTAGAGGCTAGGAACAATGAGCAGTTCTTC.

The count of this clone is one. The chain recombines TRBV7-9 with TRBJ2-2; D might be TRBD1 (5 bases). CDR1 is SEHNR, CDR2 FQNEAQ, per germline (reference sequence). This CDR3 comprises 16 residues. V lost 8 bases to trimming and J lost 1 base, with 17 bases between them. The CDR3 here is CASPYGFQGNTGELFF. The CDR3 region has the DNA TGTGCCAGCCCTTACGGTTTCCAGGGGAACACCGGGGAGCTGTTTTTT.

The chain recombines TRBV19 with TRBJ1-1, with D hard to call. Trimming shortened V by 2 bases and J by 4 bases, and 14 bases separated the two germline ends. CDR3 length equals 15 residues. The germline V gene has CDR1 LNHDA and CDR2 SQIVND (reference sequence). CDR3 loop: CASSIRVGVGTEAFF. CDR3 coding DNA: TGTGCCAGTAGTATAAGAGTGGGAGTTGGCACTGAAGCTTTCTTT.

This clone has just one count. The gene calls are TRBV7-9 and TRBJ2-5; 8 bases fit TRBD1. V trimming: 5 bases; J trimming: 2 bases; junction bases outside the gene matches: 4. CDR1 is SEHNR, CDR2 FQNEAQ, per germline (reference sequence). The length of the CDR3 is 14 residues. The CDR3 sequence is CASSLRQGQETQYF. The CDR3 nucleotides are TGTGCCAGCAGCCTCAGACAGGGGCAAGAGACCCAGTACTTC.

The rearrangement joins TRBV6-5 to TRBJ2-1; a possible D gene is TRBD1 (6 bases). Trimming shortened V by 6 bases and J by 7 bases, and 10 bases separated the two germline ends. CDR1 MNHEY and CDR2 SVGAGI come from the germline V gene. The CDR3 is made up of 12 amino acids. CDR3 bases: TGTGCCAGCAGCCGGACAGCTAATGAGCAGTTCTTC. The encoded protein is CASSRTANEQFF.

The CDR3 DNA reads TGTGCCAGCAGCCCAGCACCAACGGGCAATCAGCCCCAGCATTTT. It codes for CASSPAPTGNQPQHF. This rearrangement joins TRBV7-6 to TRBJ1-5; no firm D call. Trimming stripped 5 bases from V and 2 bases from J, with 13 bases between. CDR3 length equals 15 residues. Germline CDR1 and CDR2: SGHVS and FNYEAQ. Complete variable domain (other parts from reference TRBV7-6 and TRBJ1-5): GAGVSQSPRYKVTKRGQDVALRCDPISGHVSLYWYRQALGQGPEFLTYFNYEAQQDKSGLPNDRFSAERPEGSISTLTIQRTEQRDSAMYRCASSPAPTGNQPQHFGDGTRLSIL.

The rearrangement links TRBV11-2 to TRBJ1-5; 9 positions agree with TRBD1. V gave up 6 bases and J gave up 5 bases; unmatched junction bases: 5. The CDR3 runs 14 residues. Looked up from germline, CDR1 is SGHAT and CDR2 is FQNNGV. The CDR3 protein is CASRKQGADQPQHF. The DNA of the CDR3 is TGTGCCAGCAGGAAACAGGGGGCCGATCAGCCCCAGCATTTT.

The chain joins TRBV5-5 to TRBJ2-1, with TRBD2 matching 8 bases. J was trimmed by 6 bases and V by 4 bases; bases with no gene match: 6. CDR1 is SGHKS and CDR2 is YYEKEE in the germline V gene (reference sequence). There are 14 residues in the CDR3. CDR3 bases: TGTGCCAGCAGCCCCGGACTAGCCCCCAATGAGCAGTTCTTC. Amino acids: CASSPGLAPNEQFF.

The CDR3 reads CASSLALSYEQYF. The CDR3 nucleotides are TGTGCCAGCAGCTTAGCGCTGTCCTACGAGCAGTACTTC. The chain uses TRBV7-9 and TRBJ2-7; D remains unclear. CDR3 length: 13 amino acids. Per the germline V gene, CDR1 is SEHNR and CDR2 is FQNEAQ (reference sequence). The V end was cut by 0 bases, the J end by 1 base, with 4 bases between.

The chain employs TRBV19 and TRBJ1-1; D ambiguous. V gave up 7 bases and J gave up 4 bases, with 16 bases separating them. This CDR3 has 14 residues. Germline V gene data show CDR1 as LNHDA and CDR2 as SQIVND (reference sequence). CDR3: CASIPDAWGTEAFF. The CDR3, as DNA: TGTGCCAGTATTCCGGACGCCTGGGGCACTGAAGCTTTCTTT. Full variable domain (remainder filled in from reference TRBV19 and TRBJ1-1): DGGITQSPKYLFRKEGQNVTLSCEQNLNHDAMYWYRQDPGQGLRLIYYSQIVNDFQKGDIAEGYSVSREKKESFPLTVTSAQKNPTAFYLCASIPDAWGTEAFFGQGTRLTVV.

The V and J genes are TRBV6-1 and TRBJ2-6; D unresolved. This CDR3 has 14 residues. Germline V lookup: CDR1 MNHNS, CDR2 SASEGT. Trimming shortened V by 7 bases and J by 4 bases, and 11 bases separated the two germline ends. The CDR3: CASNGREGANVLTF. The DNA of the CDR3 is TGTGCCAGCAACGGTCGAGAAGGGGCCAACGTCCTGACTTTC.

The V call is TRBV10-1, the J call TRBJ2-3; 10 nucleotides line up with TRBD1. This CDR3 comprises 16 residues. Looked up from germline, CDR1 is WNHNN and CDR2 is SYGVQD (reference sequence). Trimming took 6 bases from V and 8 from J; bases not matched to a gene: 14. The CDR3 DNA is TGCGCCAGCAGCGCCGGGACAGGGGTCCCAGCTCCTACGCAGTATTTT. Amino acid sequence: CASSAGTGVPAPTQYF.

This chain connects TRBV29-1 to TRBJ1-4, with D perhaps TRBD1 (5 bases). The CDR3 loop spans 13 amino acids. Trimming pared 8 bases from V and 5 bases from J, leaving 15 bases between. Germline lookup yields CDR1 SQVTM and CDR2 ANQGSEA. This CDR3 reads CSYRSGGNEKLFF. The CDR3 nucleotides read TGCAGCTACCGATCCGGGGGAAATGAAAAACTGTTTTTT.

This clone came up a few times. CDR3 nucleotides: TGCGCCAGCAGCTTGGGGAGTGATGACACTGAAGCTTTCTTT. Protein: CASSLGSDDTEAFF. The chain carries TRBV5-1 and TRBJ1-1; D is undetermined. Germline V CDR1 and CDR2: SGHRS, YFSETQ. This CDR3 spans 14 amino acids. Between the trimmed V and J ends, which lost 0 bases and 3 bases, there was a span of 9 bases.

The table lists this clone with a count of one. The gene calls are TRBV19 and TRBJ2-1; D uncertain. The V end was cut by 3 bases, the J end by 9 bases, with 12 bases between. Looked up from germline, CDR1 is LNHDA and CDR2 is SQIVND (reference sequence). CDR3 length equals 13 residues. The CDR3 here is CASSIGTRSEQFF. In DNA, the CDR3 is TGTGCCAGTAGTATCGGCACAAGAAGTGAGCAGTTCTTC.

This clone has more than one count but fewer than ten. The chain uses TRBV18 and TRBJ1-2; D remains ambiguous. Germline CDR1 reads KGHSH; CDR2 reads LQKENI. V was pared by 0 bases and J by 7 bases, with 3 bases between. This CDR3 comprises 11 residues. CDR3 protein: CASSPPGGYTF. Here the CDR3 DNA reads TGTGCCAGCTCACCACCTGGTGGCTACACCTTC.

This chain's CDR3 is CASSRETGGREQYF. CDR3 bases: TGTGCCAGCAGTCGGGAGACCGGGGGGAGGGAGCAGTACTTC. The chain joins TRBV5-4 to TRBJ2-7, with 7 bases fitting TRBD2. This CDR3 region has 14 residues. The germline CDR1 and CDR2 sequences are SGHNT and YYREEE (reference sequence). J gave up 7 bases and V 5 bases, and 12 bases lay outside the gene matches.

J is TRBJ2-5 and V is TRBV19; 8 positions match TRBD2. Germline V gene sequence: CDR1 LNHDA, CDR2 SQIVND (reference sequence). Trimming removed 3 bases from V and 3 bases from J; junction bases left unmatched: 6. This CDR3 contains 15 residues. The CDR3 is CASSIGGTREETQYF. The CDR3 DNA follows: TGTGCCAGTAGTATTGGCGGGACTAGAGAAGAGACCCAGTACTTC.